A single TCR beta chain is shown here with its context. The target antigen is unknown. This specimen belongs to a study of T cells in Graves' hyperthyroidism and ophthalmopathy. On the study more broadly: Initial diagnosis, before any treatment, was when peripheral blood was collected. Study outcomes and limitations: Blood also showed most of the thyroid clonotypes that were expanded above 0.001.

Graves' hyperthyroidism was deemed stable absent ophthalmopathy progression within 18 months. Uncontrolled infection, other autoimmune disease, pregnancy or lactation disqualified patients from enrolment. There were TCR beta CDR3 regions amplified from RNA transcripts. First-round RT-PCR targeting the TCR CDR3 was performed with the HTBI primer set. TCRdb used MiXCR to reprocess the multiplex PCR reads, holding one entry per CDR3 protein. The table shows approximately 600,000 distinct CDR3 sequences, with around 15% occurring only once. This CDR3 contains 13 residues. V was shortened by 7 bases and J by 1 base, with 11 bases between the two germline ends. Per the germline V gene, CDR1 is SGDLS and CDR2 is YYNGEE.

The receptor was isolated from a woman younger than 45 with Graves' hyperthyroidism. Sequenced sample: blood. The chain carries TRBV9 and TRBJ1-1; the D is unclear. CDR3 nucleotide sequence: TGTGCCAGCCGACCCACTTGGAACACTGAAGCTTTCTTT. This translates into CASRPTWNTEAFF.